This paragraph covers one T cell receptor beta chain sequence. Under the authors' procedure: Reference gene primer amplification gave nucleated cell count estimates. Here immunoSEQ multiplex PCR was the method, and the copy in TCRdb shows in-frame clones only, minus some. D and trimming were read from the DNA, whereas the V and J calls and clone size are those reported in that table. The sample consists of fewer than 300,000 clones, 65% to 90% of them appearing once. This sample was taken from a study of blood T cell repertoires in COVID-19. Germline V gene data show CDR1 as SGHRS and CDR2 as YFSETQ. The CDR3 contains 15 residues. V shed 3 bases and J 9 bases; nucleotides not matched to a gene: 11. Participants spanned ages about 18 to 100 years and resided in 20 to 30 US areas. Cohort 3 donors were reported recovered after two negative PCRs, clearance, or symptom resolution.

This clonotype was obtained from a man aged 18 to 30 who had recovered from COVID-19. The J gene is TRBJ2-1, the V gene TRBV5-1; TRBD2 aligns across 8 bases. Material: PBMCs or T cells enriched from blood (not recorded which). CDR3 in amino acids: CASSSRLGLEAEQFF. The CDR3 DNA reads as TGCGCCAGCAGCTCTCGATTGGGACTAGAGGCTGAGCAGTTCTTC.